This T cell receptor beta chain was sequenced during a study of CD8+ T cells in alopecia areata. Study results and caveats: Tofacitinib yielded significantly lower scalp clonality and fewer expanded CD8+ clones among the top 100. Unlike in mice, where it was clearer, TCR sharing across patients was less clear, possibly HLA-related.

On this clone: Its antigen is currently unknown.

RNA was isolated and reverse transcribed to cDNA, the sequencing template. Using immunoSEQ multiplex PCR, the repertoire was profiled, and TCRdb retains in-frame clones only, with some absent. The sample yields roughly 180,000 clones, 55% to 70% seen once. Treatment here: oral pan-JAK inhibitor, 5-10 mg twice daily. Those with alopecia areata gave lesional scalp punch biopsies and peripheral blood. Trimming removed 1 base from V and 3 bases from J; junction bases left unmatched: 10. The CDR3 totals 18 residues. Germline values: CDR1 LGHNA, CDR2 YSLEER. Sequenced material: CD4+ T cells sorted from blood, taken at week 4, from a patient treated with tofacitinib. This chain connects TRBV4-3 to TRBJ2-3; 10 nucleotides align to TRBD1. This receptor was obtained from a human donor with alopecia areata. CDR3 nucleotides: TGCGCCAGCAGCCAAGGGGAGGGACAGGGGTATAGTACAGATACGCAGTATTTT. Its translation: CASSQGEGQGYSTDTQYF.